This TCR beta chain came from a study of T cell repertoires in cytomegalovirus infection. About the study: Shared public TCR beta signatures pointed to both CMV infection and a matching HLA type.

Findings of the study overall: CMV-specific TCR beta clonotypes restricted by HLA-C were the ones dominating the ex vivo response.

J lost 7 bases, V lost 3 bases, and 10 bases had no gene match. From germline, CDR1 is DFQATT and CDR2 SNEGSKA (reference sequence). This CDR3 is built from 14 residues. Comments on this clonotype: What it recognizes is unknown.

TCRdb reprocessed the reads with MiXCR, giving one entry per CDR3 protein. The data show 500,000 to 600,000 distinct CDR3 sequences, 15% to 20% seen once. Sequencing was carried out using CD8+ T cells from PBMCs. The TCR comes from a human donor in good health (CMV status not recorded). Some clones in this sample may be carry-over from other donors' samples. The V and J genes are TRBV20-1 and TRBJ2-7; 9 bases map to TRBD1. CDR3 in amino acids: CSARDPGQGWEQYF. Here the CDR3 DNA reads TGCAGTGCTAGGGATCCGGGACAGGGCTGGGAGCAGTACTTC.